Listed below are T cell receptor beta chains from one sample, sequenced in a study of OX40 agonist ivuxolimab in advanced cancers. Profiled with immunoSEQ multiplex PCR; TCRdb holds only in-frame clones, not every one. The sample lists under 65,000 clones; about 89% were seen once. Here the sequenced sample was CD4+ or CD8+ T cells sorted from blood, taken in a trial of the OX40 agonist ivuxolimab. These receptors came from an adult with an advanced solid tumor such as melanoma, head and neck, liver or kidney cancer. Both conserved end residues are part of each CDR3.

TRBV5-1	CASSNPFPTGNTEAFF
TRBV19	CASSMVEGNQPQHF
TRBV10-3	CAISPGVEQYF
TRBV7-9	CASSSGQGSSYEQYF
TRBV7-9	CASSPGGAKETQYF
TRBV7-9	CASSLGQEQFF
TRBV14	CASSWTAESPLHF
TRBV11-2	CASSLLEAGSLAKNIQYF
TRBV6-1	CASSQDRAPLGEQFF
TRBV7-4	CARRSPDIVGQLNTEAFF
TRBV9	CASSVGAGAYGYTF
TRBV5-1	CASSLATVDEQYF
TRBV9	CASSPSSGTTNEQFF
TRBV28	CASSDAGNTEAFF
TRBV6-6	CASSYSDRPDTQYF
TRBV13	CASSLGQLSYEQYF
TRBV28	CASSPGPYEQYF
TRBV7-9	CASSASGLGDEQFF
TRBV7-2	CASSHPAQGKGKDTQYF
TRBV6-5	CASRSGLNTEAFF
TRBV4-1	CASSQVEDSRDTQYF
TRBV13	CASSLRGYSPLHF
TRBV7-6	CASSLGTRSTDTQYF
TRBV27	CASSNLLAGGPNEQFF
TRBV7-2	CASSFLLAHEQFF
TRBV11-2	CASSSLNTIYF
TRBV5-1	CATSKGLAGFNEQFF
TRBV28	CASSFLAEAYEQYF
TRBV5-8	CASNPVGGLTEAFF
TRBV27	CASIGGYEQYF
TRBV10-3	CAISHSGVPLDTQYF
TRBV4-1	CASSPHPGQSYEQYF
TRBV13	CASSSNLGRSYNSPLHF
TRBV10-1	CASNNGTPHIQYF